This T cell receptor beta chain was sequenced during a study of cytomegalovirus exposure and HLA in healthy donors. Study-wide results and caveats: TRBV6-2, TRBV6-3 and some other V segments were excluded as indistinguishable. Being productive about 90% or about 30% of the time was typical of most TCR beta V segments in an earlier analysis. Donors belonging to an Asian-associated ancestry cluster reportedly showed fewer N-insertions in productive TCRs than the roughly 670-donor mean, according to what a later analysis found.

Worth noting for this clone: What it recognizes is unknown.

Researchers ran the PCR with 60 Vbeta and 13 Jbeta primers. Using immunoSEQ multiplex PCR, the repertoire was profiled, and TCRdb retains in-frame clones only, with some absent. The sample holds tens of thousands of clones; around four fifths are singletons and the top ten take about 5%. After removal of 4 bases from V and 7 bases from J, the junction contained 9 bases not matched to a gene. CDR1 is SGHAT, CDR2 FQNNGV, per germline. The CDR3 has 14 residues. Sequences were obtained from PBMCs. This sequence was found in a male donor in good health and CMV-seropositive. The chain recombines TRBV11-2 with TRBJ1-1; TRBD1 agrees at 7 bases. CDR3 sequence reads: CASSSLPGQVEAFF. CDR3 bases: TGTGCCAGCAGCTCCCTCCCCGGACAGGTTGAAGCTTTCTTT. Combining the CDR3 with reference TRBV11-2 and TRBJ1-1 gives the whole variable domain EAGVAQSPRYKIIEKRQSVAFWCNPISGHATLYWYQQILGQGPKLLIQFQNNGVVDDSQLPKDRFSAERLKGVDSTLKIQPAKLEDSAVYLCASSSLPGQVEAFFGQGTRLTVV.